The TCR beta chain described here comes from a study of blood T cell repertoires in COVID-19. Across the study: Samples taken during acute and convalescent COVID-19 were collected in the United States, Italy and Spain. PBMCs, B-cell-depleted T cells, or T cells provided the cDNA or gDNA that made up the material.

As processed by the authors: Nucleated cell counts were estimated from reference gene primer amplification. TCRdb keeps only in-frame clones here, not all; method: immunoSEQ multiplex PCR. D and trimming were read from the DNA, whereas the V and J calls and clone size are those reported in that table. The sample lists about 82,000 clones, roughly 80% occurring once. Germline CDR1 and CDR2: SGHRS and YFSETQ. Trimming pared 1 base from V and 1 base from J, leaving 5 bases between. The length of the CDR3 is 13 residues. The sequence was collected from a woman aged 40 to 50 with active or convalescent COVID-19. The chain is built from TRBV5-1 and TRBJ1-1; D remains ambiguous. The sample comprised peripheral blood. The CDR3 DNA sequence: TGCGCCAGCAGCTTGTTGAGGAACACTGAAGCTTTCTTT. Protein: CASSLLRNTEAFF.